This is a list of T cell receptor beta chains from one sample in a study of cytomegalovirus exposure and HLA in healthy donors. Method: immunoSEQ multiplex PCR; TCRdb's copy keeps in-frame clones and lacks some. The table has 50,000 to 80,000 clones, roughly 95% seen once; the top ten hold 5.8%. The specimen was PBMCs. The receptors stem from a woman aged 18-35 years in good health and CMV-seropositive. CDR3s include the opening cysteine and the closing phenylalanine or tryptophan. A D gene is named only where the DNA matches it firmly. Clone size is stated in some rows and not others, as once, few, many or a class when expanded.

TRBV28	TRBJ1-1	NA	NA	CASFSQQRTMGSMNTEAFF	TGTGCCAGCTTCTCCCAACAGAGAACCATGGGGAGCATGAACACTGAAGCTTTCTTT
TRBV7-3	TRBJ2-7	TRBD1	NA	CASSLTGTAHEQYF	TGTGCCAGCAGCTTAACCGGGACAGCTCACGAGCAGTACTTC
TRBV4-2	TRBJ2-6	NA	NA	CASSQAEGGTGANVLTF	TGTGCCAGCAGCCAAGCGGAGGGAGGAACTGGGGCCAACGTCCTGACTTTC
TRBV11-3	TRBJ2-1	TRBD2	NA	CASSPRGSGSNTNEQFF	TGTGCCAGCAGCCCGAGAGGCAGCGGGAGTAACACGAATGAGCAGTTCTTC
TRBV19	TRBJ1-2	TRBD1	NA	CASSRGTASNYGYTF	TGTGCCAGTAGTAGAGGGACAGCTTCTAACTATGGCTACACCTTC
TRBV19	TRBJ1-1	TRBD1	NA	CASSIQSTGWAEAFF	TGTGCCAGTAGTATCCAATCGACAGGGTGGGCCGAAGCTTTCTTT
TRBV6-6	TRBJ1-1	TRBD1	NA	CASSYGQGKRNTEAFF	TGTGCCAGCAGTTACGGACAGGGTAAAAGGAACACTGAAGCTTTCTTT
TRBV30	TRBJ2-1	NA	NA	CAWSVGAGINEQFF	TGTGCCTGGAGTGTAGGGGCAGGTATCAATGAGCAGTTCTTC
TRBV19	TRBJ1-2	NA	NA	CASSIRGGGYTF	TGTGCCAGTAGTATACGGGGAGGGGGCTACACCTTC
TRBV29-1	TRBJ2-3	TRBD2	NA	CSVEGGRVDTQYF	TGCAGCGTTGAGGGCGGGAGGGTTGATACGCAGTATTTT
TRBV28	TRBJ2-2	TRBD1	NA	CASSFKGARTGELFF	TGTGCCAGCAGTTTCAAGGGGGCAAGGACCGGGGAGCTGTTTTTT
TRBV18	TRBJ1-2	TRBD1	NA	CASSPPTGGWGYTF	TGTGCCAGCTCACCTCCAACAGGGGGCTGGGGCTACACCTTC
TRBV6-1	TRBJ2-2	TRBD1	NA	CASSEPHTGTGRGGELFF	TGTGCCAGCAGTGAACCACATACCGGGACAGGGCGGGGCGGGGAGCTGTTTTTT
TRBV30	TRBJ2-2	NA	once	CAWNRPWDLNVFGAWELFF	TGTGCCTGGAACCGTCCTTGGGACTTAAATGTATTCGGGGCTTGGGAGCTGTTTTTT
TRBV19	TRBJ1-2	TRBD1	NA	CASSAGDSLSIHGYTF	TGTGCCAGTAGTGCCGGGGACAGCCTTTCGATCCATGGCTACACCTTC
TRBV9	TRBJ2-5	TRBD2	NA	CASSVASGRQETQYF	TGTGCCAGCAGCGTGGCTAGCGGGAGACAAGAGACCCAGTACTTC
TRBV7-2	TRBJ2-5	TRBD2	NA	CASSWTSIETQYF	TGTGCCAGCAGCTGGACTAGCATAGAGACCCAGTACTTC